Shown below are 16 T cell receptor beta chains from a single sample sequenced in a study of shared clonotypes between healthy human individuals. Assay used: immunoSEQ multiplex PCR; TCRdb lists only in-frame clones, some missing. This sample carries some 300,000 clones, around 79% of them seen once, and the ten largest clones take roughly 10%. Sequenced material: memory CD4+ T cells sorted from blood. Subset denoted: CD45RA-negative fraction. The receptors derive from a man aged 25 to 45 in good health.

This clone came up once. V and J are TRBV6-5 and TRBJ1-4; no clear D. Germline CDR1 MNHEY, CDR2 SVGAGI. The V and J ends lost 3 bases and 5 bases respectively, with 7 bases between them. This CDR3 has 13 residues. CDR3 protein: CASSYMRNEKLFF. The CDR3 coding sequence is TGTGCCAGCAGTTATATGCGCAATGAAAAACTGTTTTTT.

The V gene is TRBV2, the J gene TRBJ1-3, with 7 bases lining up with TRBD1. The CDR3 consists of 14 residues. In germline, CDR1 is SNHLY, CDR2 FYNNEI. V was pared by 9 bases and J by 3 bases, with 8 bases of the junction left unmatched. The CDR3 DNA follows: TGTGCCAGAGGGACAGCGGTGGGTGGAAACACCATATATTTT. Its protein is CARGTAVGGNTIYF.

This clone was picked up a small number of times. V usage is TRBV7-9 and J usage is TRBJ1-2; possibly TRBD1 for D (5 bases). V was cut by 3 bases and J by 7 bases, with 15 bases left in between. This CDR3 region has 14 residues. In germline, CDR1 is SEHNR, CDR2 FQNEAQ (reference sequence). The CDR3 protein is CASSFITGRSGYTF. CDR3 in DNA: TGTGCCAGCAGCTTCATTACAGGCCGGTCTGGCTACACCTTC.

The gene calls are TRBV11-3 and TRBJ2-2, with a possible D match to TRBD2 (6 bases). In germline, CDR1 is SGHNT, CDR2 YENEEA. The CDR3 runs 17 residues. V dropped 1 base and J dropped 0 bases, with 12 bases sitting between them. CDR3 DNA sequence: TGTGCCAGCAGCTTAGGGAAGGGACTTACGAACACCGGGGAGCTGTTTTTT. It codes for CASSLGKGLTNTGELFF.

The chain's CDR3 is CASSSQRYEQYF. The CDR3 region has the DNA TGTGCCAGCAGCTCACAGCGCTACGAGCAGTACTTC. This sequence joins TRBV7-9 and TRBJ2-7; no definite D call. Trimming stripped 4 bases from V and 3 bases from J, with 7 bases between. The CDR3 extends over 12 amino acids. Per the germline V gene, CDR1 is SEHNR and CDR2 is FQNEAQ (reference sequence).

V is TRBV5-1 and J is TRBJ2-6, with a tentative D call TRBD2 (6 bases). Trimming took off 0 bases at V and 4 bases at J, with 11 bases between the two ends. CDR3 length equals 16 residues. Germline-derived CDR1 and CDR2 are SGHRS and YFSETQ. The CDR3 loop is CASSLAGVGGANVLTF. The CDR3 bases are TGCGCCAGCAGCTTGGCGGGAGTCGGAGGGGCCAACGTCCTGACTTTC.

The chain uses TRBV4-3 and TRBJ2-2, with TRBD1 identical over 8 bases. The CDR3 has 16 amino acids. Unmatched junction bases numbered 6, after V lost 1 base and J lost 5 bases. The germline gives CDR1 LGHNA, CDR2 YSLEER. CDR3 sequence (DNA): TGCGCCAGCAGCCAAGCGCTCAGGGGGCATACCGGGGAGCTGTTTTTT. Protein: CASSQALRGHTGELFF.

The chain combines TRBV11-2 with TRBJ2-1; the D is unclear. V shed 3 bases and J shed 5 bases, with 11 bases lying between them. The CDR3 is made up of 14 amino acids. CDR1 and CDR2 from the germline V gene are SGHAT and FQNNGV. The CDR3 loop is CASSFLWGDNEQFF. The CDR3 bases are TGTGCCAGCAGCTTCCTCTGGGGTGACAATGAGCAGTTCTTC.

This clone appeared a single time. V gene TRBV5-1 combines with J gene TRBJ2-3, with D possibly called TRBD1 or TRBD2 (6 bases each). This CDR3 spans 16 amino acids. Germline loops: CDR1 SGHRS, CDR2 YFSETQ. Trimming left V 1 base short and J 3 bases short, with 15 bases between. CDR3 sequence: CASSLTGRILTDTQYF. CDR3 bases: TGCGCCAGCAGCTTGACAGGGAGGATCCTTACAGATACGCAGTATTTT.

This chain connects TRBV11-2 to TRBJ2-7, with D perhaps matching TRBD2 (6 bases). Germline CDR1 is SGHAT and CDR2 is FQNNGV. The CDR3 has 13 residues. The germline V and J ends were trimmed by 1 base and 3 bases, with 7 bases remaining between them. The CDR3 region is CASSLGGVYEQYF. The CDR3 DNA reads as TGTGCCAGCAGCTTAGGGGGGGTCTACGAGCAGTACTTC.

This clone was counted only a few times. This sequence joins TRBV11-2 and TRBJ2-7; maybe TRBD1 (6 bases). V gave up 6 bases and J gave up 2 bases, with 11 bases separating them. Germline assignment: CDR1 SGHAT and CDR2 FQNNGV. The CDR3 extends over 13 amino acids. The CDR3, as DNA: TGTGCCAGCAGTACAGGGTACCCCTACGAGCAGTACTTC. As protein: CASSTGYPYEQYF.

This rearrangement joins TRBV30 to TRBJ1-5, with D unclear. This CDR3 is 15 amino acids long. V lost 0 bases and J lost 3, with 12 bases in between. The germline V gene has CDR1 GTSNPN and CDR2 SVGIG (reference sequence). CDR3 DNA: TGTGCCTGGAGTGTAGGGTCGGGTGACAATCAGCCCCAGCATTTT. Protein product: CAWSVGSGDNQPQHF.

This clone was observed once. The gene calls are TRBV10-2 and TRBJ2-3; 12 bases match TRBD2. The CDR3 is 15 amino acids. V was pared by 6 bases and J by 6 bases, with 7 bases of the junction left unmatched. CDR1 is WSHSY, CDR2 SAAADI, per germline. The CDR3 nucleotides read TGCGCCAGCAGCCTAGCGGGAGGGCCAGGGGATACGCAGTATTTT. Amino acid sequence: CASSLAGGPGDTQYF.

V gene TRBV19 combines with J gene TRBJ2-7, with TRBD2 matching over 9 bases. V shed 3 bases and J 2 bases; nucleotides not matched to a gene: 5. Germline V CDR1 and CDR2: LNHDA, SQIVND (reference sequence). CDR3 length: 15 residues. The CDR3 loop is CASSIGAGGTYEQYF. The CDR3 nucleotides are TGTGCCAGTAGTATTGGAGCGGGAGGAACCTACGAGCAGTACTTC.

The chain uses TRBV14 and TRBJ2-1; the D gene is possibly TRBD2 (5 bases). CDR3 length equals 16 residues. CDR1 SGHDN and CDR2 FVKESK come from the germline V gene. Trimming removed 5 bases from V and 1 base from J, with 15 bases in between. The CDR3 region is CASSVAGLISYNEQFF. In DNA form, the CDR3 reads TGTGCCAGCAGCGTTGCGGGTCTTATATCCTACAATGAGCAGTTCTTC.

The chain employs TRBV18 and TRBJ1-5, with 7 bases identical to TRBD1. V gave up 2 bases and J gave up 6 bases; unmatched junction bases: 4. The CDR3 has 14 amino acids. The germline gives CDR1 KGHSH, CDR2 LQKENI. The CDR3 protein is CASSPEGAGQPQHF. The CDR3 bases are TGTGCCAGCTCACCAGAGGGGGCAGGTCAGCCCCAGCATTTT.